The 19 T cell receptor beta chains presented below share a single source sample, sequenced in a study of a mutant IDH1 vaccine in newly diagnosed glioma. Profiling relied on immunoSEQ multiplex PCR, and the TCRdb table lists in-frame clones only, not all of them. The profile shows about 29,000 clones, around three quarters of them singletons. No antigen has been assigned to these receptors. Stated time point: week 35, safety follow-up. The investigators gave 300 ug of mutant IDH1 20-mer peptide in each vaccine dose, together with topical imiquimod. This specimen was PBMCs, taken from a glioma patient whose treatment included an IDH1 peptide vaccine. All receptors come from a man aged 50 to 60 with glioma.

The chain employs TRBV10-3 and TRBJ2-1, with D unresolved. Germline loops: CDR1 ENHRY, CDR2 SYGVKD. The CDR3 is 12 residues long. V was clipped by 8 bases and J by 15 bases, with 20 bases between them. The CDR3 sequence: CAIGKSARTWFF. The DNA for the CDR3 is TGTGCCATCGGGAAGTCAGCACGAACTTGGTTCTTC.

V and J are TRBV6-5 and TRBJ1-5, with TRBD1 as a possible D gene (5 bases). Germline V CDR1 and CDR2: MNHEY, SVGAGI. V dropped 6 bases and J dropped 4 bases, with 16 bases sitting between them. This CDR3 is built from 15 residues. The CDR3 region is CASRPVNRINQPQHF. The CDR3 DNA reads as TGTGCCAGCAGACCGGTTAACAGGATAAATCAGCCCCAGCATTTT.

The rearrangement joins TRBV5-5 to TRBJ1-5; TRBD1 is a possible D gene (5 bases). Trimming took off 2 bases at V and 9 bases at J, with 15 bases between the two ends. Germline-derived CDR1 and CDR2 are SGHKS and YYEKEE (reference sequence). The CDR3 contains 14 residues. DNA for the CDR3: TGTGCCAGCAGCTTATTCAGGGAAGACGGGCCCCAGCATTTT. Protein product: CASSLFREDGPQHF.

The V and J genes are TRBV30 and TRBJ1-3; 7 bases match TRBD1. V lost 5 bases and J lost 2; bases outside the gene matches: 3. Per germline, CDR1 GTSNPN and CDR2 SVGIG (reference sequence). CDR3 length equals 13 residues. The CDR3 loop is CAWEGTAGNTIYF. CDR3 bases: TGTGCCTGGGAGGGGACAGCTGGAAACACCATATATTTT.

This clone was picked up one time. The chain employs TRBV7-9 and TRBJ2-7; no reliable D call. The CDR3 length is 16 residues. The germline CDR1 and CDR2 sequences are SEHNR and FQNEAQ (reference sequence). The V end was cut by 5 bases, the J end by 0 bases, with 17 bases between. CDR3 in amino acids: CASSPLESSSSYEQYF. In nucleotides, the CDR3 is TGTGCCAGCAGCCCCCTGGAGAGTTCTAGCTCCTACGAGCAGTACTTC.

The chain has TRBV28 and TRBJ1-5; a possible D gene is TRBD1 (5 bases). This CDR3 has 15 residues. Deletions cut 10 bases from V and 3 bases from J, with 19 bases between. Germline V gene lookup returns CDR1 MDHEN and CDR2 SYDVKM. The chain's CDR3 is CATRGGKRDNQPQHF. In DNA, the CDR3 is TGTGCCACTCGGGGGGGGAAGAGGGACAATCAGCCCCAGCATTTT.

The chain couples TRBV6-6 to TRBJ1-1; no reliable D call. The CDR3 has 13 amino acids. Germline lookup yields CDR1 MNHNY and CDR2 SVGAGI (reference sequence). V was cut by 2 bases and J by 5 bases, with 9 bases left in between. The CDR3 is CASSYGGETEAFF. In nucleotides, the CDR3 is TGTGCCAGCAGTTACGGTGGAGAGACTGAAGCTTTCTTT.

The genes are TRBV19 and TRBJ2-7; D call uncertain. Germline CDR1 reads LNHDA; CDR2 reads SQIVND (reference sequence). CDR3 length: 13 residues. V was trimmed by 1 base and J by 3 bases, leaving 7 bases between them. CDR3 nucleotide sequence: TGTGCCAGTAGTATAGGATTGGACTACGAGCAGTACTTC. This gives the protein CASSIGLDYEQYF. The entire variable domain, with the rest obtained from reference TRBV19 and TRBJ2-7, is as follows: DGGITQSPKYLFRKEGQNVTLSCEQNLNHDAMYWYRQDPGQGLRLIYYSQIVNDFQKGDIAEGYSVSREKKESFPLTVTSAQKNPTAFYLCASSIGLDYEQYFGPGTRLTVT.

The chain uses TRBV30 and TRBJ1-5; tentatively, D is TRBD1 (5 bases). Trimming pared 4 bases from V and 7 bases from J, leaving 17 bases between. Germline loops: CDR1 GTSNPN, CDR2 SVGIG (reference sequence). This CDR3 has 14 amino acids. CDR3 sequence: CAWTPGGAGQPQHF. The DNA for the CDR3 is TGTGCCTGGACTCCCGGTGGGGCCGGCCAGCCCCAGCATTTT. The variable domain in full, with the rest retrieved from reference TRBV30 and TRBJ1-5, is SQTIHQWPATLVQPVGSPLSLECTVEGTSNPNLYWYRQAAGRGLQLLFYSVGIGQISSEVPQNLSASRPQDRQFILSSKKLLLSDSGFYLCAWTPGGAGQPQHFGDGTRLSIL.

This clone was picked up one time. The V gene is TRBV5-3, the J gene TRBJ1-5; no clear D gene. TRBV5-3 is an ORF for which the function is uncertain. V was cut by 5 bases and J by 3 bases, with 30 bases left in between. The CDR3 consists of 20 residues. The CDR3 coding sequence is TGTGCCAGAAGTCACTTCCCGACGGCTCAAAGTCCGGAGGACAATCAGCCCCAGCATTTT. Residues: CARSHFPTAQSPEDNQPQHF.

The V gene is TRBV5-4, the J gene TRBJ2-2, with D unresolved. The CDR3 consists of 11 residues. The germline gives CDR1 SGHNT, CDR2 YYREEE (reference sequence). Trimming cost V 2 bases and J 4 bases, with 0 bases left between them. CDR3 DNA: TGTGCCAGCAGCTTCACCGGGGAGCTGTTTTTT. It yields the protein CASSFTGELFF.

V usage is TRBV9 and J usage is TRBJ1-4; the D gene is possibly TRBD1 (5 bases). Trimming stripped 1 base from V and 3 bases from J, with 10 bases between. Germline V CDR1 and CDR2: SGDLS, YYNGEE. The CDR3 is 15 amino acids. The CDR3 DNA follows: TGTGCCAGCAGCGTAAGCGGAGGGGCTAATGAAAAACTGTTTTTT. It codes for CASSVSGGANEKLFF. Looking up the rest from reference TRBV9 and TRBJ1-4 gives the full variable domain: DSGVTQTPKHLITATGQRVTLRCSPRSGDLSVYWYQQSLDQGLQFLIQYYNGEERAKGNILERFSAQQFPDLHSELNLSSLELGDSALYFCASSVSGGANEKLFFGSGTQLSVL.

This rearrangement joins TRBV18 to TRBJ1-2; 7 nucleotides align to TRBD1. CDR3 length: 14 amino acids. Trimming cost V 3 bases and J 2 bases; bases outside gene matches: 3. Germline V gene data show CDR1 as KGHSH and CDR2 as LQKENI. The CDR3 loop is CASSPTGENYGYTF. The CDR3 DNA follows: TGTGCCAGCTCACCTACAGGGGAAAACTATGGCTACACCTTC.

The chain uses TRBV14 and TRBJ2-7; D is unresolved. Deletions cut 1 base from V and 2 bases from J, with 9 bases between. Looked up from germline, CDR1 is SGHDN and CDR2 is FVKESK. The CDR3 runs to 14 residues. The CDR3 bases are TGTGCCAGCAGCCAAGGCCTGGCTACCTACGAGCAGTACTTC. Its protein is CASSQGLATYEQYF. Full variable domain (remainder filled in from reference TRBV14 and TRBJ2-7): EAGVTQFPSHSVIEKGQTVTLRCDPISGHDNLYWYRRVMGKEIKFLLHFVKESKQDESGMPNNRFLAERTGGTYSTLKVQPAELEDSGVYFCASSQGLATYEQYFGPGTRLTVT.

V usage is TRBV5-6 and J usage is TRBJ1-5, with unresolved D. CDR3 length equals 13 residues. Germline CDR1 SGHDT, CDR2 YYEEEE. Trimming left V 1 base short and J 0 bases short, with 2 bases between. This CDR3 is CASSLHSNQPQHF. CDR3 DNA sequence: TGTGCCAGCAGCTTGCATAGCAATCAGCCCCAGCATTTT.

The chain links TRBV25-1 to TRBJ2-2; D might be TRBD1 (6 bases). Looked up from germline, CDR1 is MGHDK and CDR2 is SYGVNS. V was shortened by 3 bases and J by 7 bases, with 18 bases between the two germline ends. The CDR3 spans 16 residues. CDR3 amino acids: CASSENWTVEHGELFF. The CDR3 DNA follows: TGTGCCAGCAGTGAGAATTGGACAGTCGAGCACGGGGAGCTGTTTTTT.

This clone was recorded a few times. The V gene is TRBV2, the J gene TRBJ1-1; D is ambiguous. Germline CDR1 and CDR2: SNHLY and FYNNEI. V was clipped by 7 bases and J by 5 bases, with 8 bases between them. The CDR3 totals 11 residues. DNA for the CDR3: TGTGCCAGCAAATCTCAGACTGAAGCTTTCTTT. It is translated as CASKSQTEAFF.

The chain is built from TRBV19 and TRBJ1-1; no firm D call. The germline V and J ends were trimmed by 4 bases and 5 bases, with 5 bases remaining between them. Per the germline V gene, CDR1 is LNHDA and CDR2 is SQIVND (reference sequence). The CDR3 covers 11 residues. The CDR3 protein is CASSRWTEAFF. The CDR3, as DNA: TGTGCCAGTAGTAGGTGGACTGAAGCTTTCTTT.

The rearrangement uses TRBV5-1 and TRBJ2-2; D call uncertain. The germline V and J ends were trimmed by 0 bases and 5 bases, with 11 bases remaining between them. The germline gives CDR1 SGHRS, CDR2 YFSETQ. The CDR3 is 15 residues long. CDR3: CASSLVAARTGELFF. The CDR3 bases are TGCGCCAGCAGCTTGGTGGCGGCTAGGACCGGGGAGCTGTTTTTT.